These 25 T cell receptor beta chains share one sample of origin, sequenced in a study of cytomegalovirus exposure and HLA in healthy donors. The PCR used 60 Vbeta and 13 Jbeta primers. The table came from immunoSEQ multiplex PCR; TCRdb's copy has only in-frame clones and leaves some out. The sample consists of 150,000 to 200,000 clones, around 85% of them appearing once. The sample consisted of PBMCs. These receptors all come from a woman in her forties or fifties in good health and CMV-seronegative.

The J gene is TRBJ1-2, the V gene TRBV28, with 7 bases aligning to TRBD1. The CDR3 spans 15 residues. V gave up 5 bases and J gave up 0 bases; unmatched junction bases: 6. Per germline, CDR1 MDHEN and CDR2 SYDVKM. CDR3 region: CASSIQGLTNYGYTF. Here the CDR3 DNA reads TGTGCCAGCAGTATACAGGGGCTAACTAACTATGGCTACACCTTC.

The gene calls are TRBV7-9 and TRBJ2-1; a weak D match, TRBD1 (5 bases). V gave up 2 bases and J gave up 8 bases, with 10 bases separating them. CDR3 size: 13 residues. CDR1 is SEHNR, CDR2 FQNEAQ, per germline (reference sequence). This chain's CDR3 is CASSLPRVDEQFF. CDR3 DNA: TGTGCCAGCAGCTTACCCAGGGTTGATGAGCAGTTCTTC.

To note about this clone: Other nucleotide sequences from this sample produce the same CDR3. The CDR3 loop reads CASSLRGNNEQFF. DNA for the CDR3: TGTGCCAGCAGTTTGCGCGGAAACAATGAGCAGTTCTTC. The J gene is TRBJ2-1, the V gene TRBV27; D ambiguous. The ends were cut back, 3 bases at V and 5 bases at J, with 8 bases in the middle. Germline CDR1 and CDR2: MNHEY and SMNVEV (reference sequence). The CDR3 has 13 residues.

A few counts support this clone. The rearrangement uses TRBV27 and TRBJ2-1; 10 bases map to TRBD2. Germline CDR1 MNHEY, CDR2 SMNVEV (reference sequence). V dropped 2 bases and J dropped 7; count of bases not matched to a gene: 5. The CDR3 has 15 residues. Here the CDR3 reads CASSLRAGGINEQFF. Written as DNA, the CDR3 is TGTGCCAGCAGTTTAAGAGCGGGAGGGATTAATGAGCAGTTCTTC.

V and J are TRBV2 and TRBJ1-2; a possible D gene is TRBD1 (6 bases). V lost 6 bases and J lost 8, with 16 bases in between. The CDR3 is 13 amino acids. CDR1 is SNHLY and CDR2 is FYNNEI in the germline V gene. CDR3 coding DNA: TGTGCCAGCAGAACAACAGGGAAAAGGGGCTACACCTTC. Translated: CASRTTGKRGYTF.

The chain couples TRBV5-1 to TRBJ2-7; 11 bases align to TRBD1. V lost 0 bases to trimming and J lost 3 bases; unmatched junction nucleotides: 5. Looked up from germline, CDR1 is SGHRS and CDR2 is YFSETQ. The CDR3 extends over 16 amino acids. The DNA of the CDR3 is TGCGCCAGCAGCTTGGCCGGAGGGACAGGGGGCTACGAGCAGTACTTC. Its translation is CASSLAGGTGGYEQYF.

V is TRBV15 and J is TRBJ1-5; D uncertain. Germline CDR1 and CDR2: LNHNV and YYDKDF (reference sequence). Deletions cut 8 bases from V and 1 base from J, with 18 bases between. This CDR3 has 16 residues. The CDR3 DNA reads as TGTGCCACCCGGTGGCAGGCAGGATTGAGCAATCAGCCCCAGCATTTT. It encodes CATRWQAGLSNQPQHF.

This chain connects TRBV5-5 to TRBJ2-4, with D possibly matching TRBD1 (5 bases). Germline CDR1 reads SGHKS; CDR2 reads YYEKEE (reference sequence). The CDR3 consists of 15 residues. V was shortened by 1 base and J by 0 bases, with 8 bases between the two germline ends. CDR3 DNA: TGTGCCAGCAGCTTGTCAGGGATAGCCAAAAACATTCAGTACTTC. This encodes CASSLSGIAKNIQYF.

V is TRBV5-1 and J is TRBJ1-1; 8 bases fit TRBD1. J lost 2 bases, V lost 4 bases, and 7 bases had no gene match. This CDR3 spans 15 amino acids. The germline gives CDR1 SGHRS, CDR2 YFSETQ. In nucleotides, the CDR3 is TGCGCCAGCAGCCTGTGGACAGGGAGTAACACTGAAGCTTTCTTT. It encodes CASSLWTGSNTEAFF.

The V gene is TRBV27, the J gene TRBJ1-3; D not certain. The V gene's germline CDR1 is MNHEY and CDR2 SMNVEV (reference sequence). CDR3 length: 13 amino acids. V gave up 6 bases and J gave up 0 bases, with 6 bases separating them. CDR3 in amino acids: CASRSFSGNTIYF. The CDR3 DNA follows: TGTGCCAGCAGGAGCTTCTCTGGAAACACCATATATTTT.

The chain employs TRBV29-1 and TRBJ2-1; 8 nucleotides align to TRBD2. The germline CDR1 and CDR2 sequences are SQVTM and ANQGSEA. With 1 base clipped from V and 9 bases from J, the junction kept 5 bases outside the gene matches. There are 13 residues in the CDR3. CDR3 protein: CSVEAGGVSEQFF. DNA for the CDR3: TGCAGCGTTGAAGCGGGAGGGGTCAGTGAGCAGTTCTTC.

J is TRBJ2-7 and V is TRBV30; tentatively, D is TRBD1 (5 bases). The length of the CDR3 is 14 residues. V lost 0 bases and J 1 base, leaving 10 bases between the germline ends. Germline-derived CDR1 and CDR2 are GTSNPN and SVGIG (reference sequence). In nucleotides, the CDR3 is TGTGCCTGGAGTGTAGGGGTAGGATCCTACGAGCAGTACTTC. Protein sequence: CAWSVGVGSYEQYF.

This chain links TRBV30 with TRBJ2-7, with D tentatively TRBD2 (7 bases). The V end lost 4 bases, the J end lost 4 bases, and 14 bases lay between the germline ends. This CDR3 contains 13 residues. CDR1 is GTSNPN and CDR2 is SVGIG in the germline V gene (reference sequence). This chain's CDR3 is CAWMGGQGYEQYF. Here the CDR3 DNA reads TGTGCCTGGATGGGGGGGCAAGGATACGAGCAGTACTTC.

The genes are TRBV5-1 and TRBJ2-6; TRBD1 agrees at 7 bases. V trimming: 4 bases; J trimming: 0 bases; junction bases outside the gene matches: 7. The V gene's germline CDR1 is SGHRS and CDR2 YFSETQ. The CDR3 is 17 amino acids. CDR3 residues: CASSPGTAFSGANVLTF. CDR3 nucleotide sequence: TGCGCCAGCAGCCCCGGGACAGCTTTCTCTGGGGCCAACGTCCTGACTTTC.

The rearrangement links TRBV19 to TRBJ2-2, with a weak D call TRBD2 (6 bases). Germline V CDR1 and CDR2: LNHDA, SQIVND (reference sequence). CDR3 length: 16 amino acids. V was pared by 7 bases and J by 5 bases, with 20 bases between. The CDR3 DNA follows: TGTGCCAGTAAAAGGACTTCCCGGAGGGTGACCGGGGAGCTGTTTTTT. Residues: CASKRTSRRVTGELFF.

About this clone: One end of the junction varies from germline; a read error may be responsible. V and J are TRBV7-9 and TRBJ2-2, with 7 bases that match TRBD2. CDR1 is SEHNR and CDR2 is FQNEAQ in the germline V gene (reference sequence). This CDR3 contains 15 residues. CDR3 residues: CSSSFSGLNTGELFF. CDR3 sequence (DNA): TGTTCCAGCAGCTTTAGCGGGTTGAACACCGGGGAGCTGTTTTTT.

The genes are TRBV5-1 and TRBJ2-1; TRBD1 might be the D (6 bases). The CDR3 runs 13 residues. Trimming removed 4 bases at V and 11 bases at J, with 16 bases between. CDR1 SGHRS and CDR2 YFSETQ come from the germline V gene. This CDR3 is CASSPGDDRKQFF. CDR3 sequence (DNA): TGCGCCAGCAGCCCCGGCGATGACAGGAAGCAGTTCTTC.

The rearrangement links TRBV9 to TRBJ2-3; 10 bases line up with TRBD2. The V gene end was trimmed by 0 bases and the J gene end by 4 bases; junction bases not matched to a gene: 5. The CDR3 loop spans 16 amino acids. Germline V CDR1 and CDR2: SGDLS, YYNGEE. CDR3 residues: CASSVGLAGVADTQYF. CDR3 coding DNA: TGTGCCAGCAGCGTAGGGCTAGCGGGAGTGGCAGATACGCAGTATTTT.

This clone was detected ten times or more. The chain joins TRBV7-2 to TRBJ2-7; weak D call: TRBD2 (6 bases). V gave up 4 bases and J gave up 2 bases, with 15 bases separating them. The CDR3 contains 15 residues. Germline V lookup: CDR1 SGHTA, CDR2 FQGNSA. Here the CDR3 DNA reads TGTGCCAGCAGCTATAGCGGTAAAGCCCCCTACGAGCAGTACTTC. It yields the protein CASSYSGKAPYEQYF.

This chain connects TRBV6-5 to TRBJ2-7; 7 bases map to TRBD2. The CDR3 runs to 13 residues. V was pared by 10 bases and J by 2 bases, with 8 bases of the junction left unmatched. The germline gives CDR1 MNHEY, CDR2 SVGAGI. The chain's CDR3 is CATGGRLPYEQYF. CDR3 bases: TGTGCCACCGGCGGGAGATTACCCTACGAGCAGTACTTC.

CDR3 coding DNA: TGTGCCAGTAGTACCCCCGGACAGGGGGTCTGCGAGCAGTACTTC. Its translation is CASSTPGQGVCEQYF. The chain has TRBV19 and TRBJ2-7; 10 bases match TRBD1. V trimming: 4 bases; J trimming: 6 bases; junction bases outside the gene matches: 9. CDR3 length: 15 amino acids. CDR1 and CDR2 (germline): LNHDA, SQIVND (reference sequence).

The genes are TRBV6-1 and TRBJ2-1, with D uncertain. V lost 1 base, J lost 7 bases, and 14 bases lay in between. CDR3 length: 15 amino acids. Germline V gives CDR1 MNHNS, CDR2 SASEGT. The chain's CDR3 is CASSEGRGVPNEQFF. In DNA form, the CDR3 reads TGTGCCAGCAGTGAAGGTCGTGGAGTACCGAATGAGCAGTTCTTC.

This chain joins TRBV5-6 and TRBJ1-2; D gene ambiguous. Germline CDR1 and CDR2: SGHDT and YYEEEE. The CDR3 is 11 residues long. Trimming pared 2 bases from V and 6 bases from J, leaving 5 bases between. CDR3 in DNA: TGTGCCAGCAGCTTCAGTCATGGCTACACCTTC. Translated, it gives CASSFSHGYTF.

The chain joins TRBV5-1 to TRBJ1-1, with D unclear. The V gene's germline CDR1 is SGHRS and CDR2 YFSETQ. Trimming left V 1 base short and J 4 bases short, with 8 bases between. This CDR3 is 13 amino acids long. The DNA of the CDR3 is TGCGCCAGCAGCTTGAATCTACGCACTGAAGCTTTCTTT. Amino acids: CASSLNLRTEAFF.

This chain joins TRBV4-1 and TRBJ2-1, with a possible D match to TRBD1 (6 bases). Germline V gene lookup returns CDR1 MGHRA and CDR2 YSYEKL. Trimming shortened V by 4 bases and J by 0 bases, and 13 bases separated the two germline ends. The CDR3 is 16 amino acids. CDR3 coding DNA: TGCGCCAGCAGCCCTAGGGACACAAGCTCCTACAATGAGCAGTTCTTC. It translates to CASSPRDTSSYNEQFF.